The 19 T cell receptor beta chains in this list originate from one sample, sequenced in a study of T cell changes during pregnancy in multiple sclerosis. Sequenced by immunoSEQ multiplex PCR; TCRdb stores in-frame clones only, minus some. The sample gives about 80,000 clones, about 90% of which show up once; 2.6% is in the top ten. Sequenced material: peripheral blood, taken before pregnancy. The source is a female donor with multiple sclerosis, enrolled in a pregnancy study.

Regarding this clone: One end of the junction is discordant with germline, which a read error may explain. The CDR3 reads CASSPKAGGPNTGELFF. In DNA form, the CDR3 reads TGTGCTAGCAGCCCTAAAGCGGGAGGGCCTAACACCGGGGAGCTGTTTTTT. This chain connects TRBV7-7 to TRBJ2-2; 10 positions agree with TRBD2. The germline gives CDR1 SSHAT, CDR2 FNYEAQ (reference sequence). There are 17 residues in the CDR3.

The table lists this clone with a count of one. V and J are TRBV4-2 and TRBJ2-1, with 10 bases that match TRBD2. V was pared by 8 bases and J by 7 bases, with 11 bases of the junction left unmatched. The length of the CDR3 is 15 residues. Germline V gene sequence: CDR1 LGHNA, CDR2 YNFKEQ. The CDR3 loop reads CASSQAGGGQNEQFF. The CDR3 DNA reads TGTGCCAGCTCTCAAGCGGGGGGGGGCCAGAATGAGCAGTTCTTC.

The V call is TRBV18, the J call TRBJ1-5; no reliable D call. With 3 bases removed from V and 4 bases from J, the gap between germline ends came to 13 bases. CDR3 length: 15 amino acids. Germline CDR1 and CDR2: KGHSH and LQKENI. In DNA form, the CDR3 reads TGTGCCAGCTCACCGTTGGGAGGAAAGAATCAGCCCCAGCATTTT. This codes for CASSPLGGKNQPQHF.

This sequence joins TRBV18 and TRBJ2-1, with D maybe TRBD2 (6 bases). CDR1 is KGHSH and CDR2 is LQKENI in the germline V gene. CDR3 size: 16 residues. V was cut by 2 bases and J by 6 bases, with 17 bases left in between. CDR3 loop: CASSPLRAGRSNEQFF. The DNA of the CDR3 is TGTGCCAGCTCACCATTGAGGGCGGGGAGGAGCAATGAGCAGTTCTTC. Full variable domain (missing parts from reference TRBV18 and TRBJ2-1): NAGVMQNPRHLVRRRGQEARLRCSPMKGHSHVYWYRQLPEEGLKFMVYLQKENIIDESGMPKERFSAEFPKEGPSILRIQQVVRGDSAAYFCASSPLRAGRSNEQFFGPGTRLTVL.

This chain connects TRBV9 to TRBJ2-2, with a tentative D call TRBD2 (6 bases). Germline loops: CDR1 SGDLS, CDR2 YYNGEE. V gave up 7 bases and J gave up 5 bases, with 6 bases separating them. The CDR3 covers 11 residues. CDR3 nucleotides: TGTGCCAGCGGGGGGACCGGGGAGCTGTTTTTT. Its protein is CASGGTGELFF.

V and J are TRBV6-6 and TRBJ1-1, with TRBD1 as a possible D gene (5 bases). The CDR3 is 14 amino acids. Per the germline V gene, CDR1 is MNHNY and CDR2 is SVGAGI (reference sequence). V was clipped by 4 bases and J by 1 base, with 10 bases between them. CDR3 coding DNA: TGTGCCAGCAGTTTATCGGGGGAGAACACTGAAGCTTTCTTT. It translates to CASSLSGENTEAFF.

The chain links TRBV7-9 to TRBJ2-7; TRBD2 aligns across 9 bases. CDR1 is SEHNR and CDR2 is FQNEAQ in the germline V gene (reference sequence). This CDR3 is 17 amino acids long. The V segment lost 8 bases and the J segment 0 bases; nucleotides outside the gene matches: 14. CDR3 region: CASGNQAREGYSYEQYF. In DNA form, the CDR3 reads TGTGCCAGCGGTAACCAAGCGCGGGAGGGTTACTCCTACGAGCAGTACTTC.

The genes are TRBV28 and TRBJ1-2; possibly TRBD1 for D (5 bases). CDR1 and CDR2 (germline): MDHEN, SYDVKM. This CDR3 has 15 residues. With 5 bases removed from V and 7 bases from J, the gap between germline ends came to 20 bases. CDR3 nucleotides: TGTGCCAGCAGTCCGGGGGACGGACGACGGAGTGGCTACACCTTC. Protein product: CASSPGDGRRSGYTF.

The rearrangement links TRBV2 to TRBJ2-7; D might be TRBD1 (6 bases). CDR1 is SNHLY and CDR2 is FYNNEI in the germline V gene. Trimming stripped 6 bases from V and 3 bases from J, with 15 bases between. The CDR3 has 14 residues. The CDR3 reads CASRFPGQNYEQYF. The CDR3, as DNA: TGTGCCAGCAGATTTCCCGGACAGAACTACGAGCAGTACTTC.

This chain links TRBV6-1 with TRBJ2-5; unclear D gene. Germline CDR1 is MNHNS and CDR2 is SASEGT. The CDR3 has 15 amino acids. The V end was cut by 5 bases, the J end by 7 bases, with 20 bases between. Here the CDR3 reads CASSPHKTPAGTQYF. The CDR3 nucleotides are TGTGCCAGCAGTCCACACAAGACCCCAGCAGGGACCCAGTACTTC.

The chain joins TRBV14 to TRBJ2-1, with 13 positions matching TRBD2. The CDR3 extends over 17 amino acids. Trimming cost V 5 bases and J 9 bases; bases outside gene matches: 13. Germline CDR1 and CDR2: SGHDN and FVKESK. The CDR3 sequence: CASSSLPGLAGLSEQFF. The DNA for the CDR3 is TGTGCCAGCAGCTCACTTCCGGGACTAGCGGGATTAAGTGAGCAGTTCTTC.

V is TRBV27 and J is TRBJ2-1; 11 bases map to TRBD2. The CDR3 extends over 17 amino acids. V trimming: 5 bases; J trimming: 0 bases; junction bases outside the gene matches: 6. The germline CDR1 and CDR2 sequences are MNHEY and SMNVEV (reference sequence). The CDR3 DNA reads as TGTGCCAGCAGTCCACTAGCGGGAGATTCCTCCTACAATGAGCAGTTCTTC. Its translation: CASSPLAGDSSYNEQFF.

The rearrangement links TRBV5-4 to TRBJ2-7, with a tentative D call TRBD1 (6 bases). CDR3 size: 14 residues. Trimming left V 3 bases short and J 2 bases short, with 12 bases between. The germline CDR1 and CDR2 sequences are SGHNT and YYREEE (reference sequence). CDR3 sequence (DNA): TGTGCCAGCAGCTCCCCGGGACAAGCCTACGAGCAGTACTTC. Translating gives CASSSPGQAYEQYF.

This sequence joins TRBV18 and TRBJ2-7, with 9 bases matching TRBD2. Germline loops: CDR1 KGHSH, CDR2 LQKENI. The ends lost 2 bases at V and 4 bases at J; junction bases unmatched: 6. The CDR3 has 15 amino acids. The chain's CDR3 is CASSPSRLAGYEQYF. The CDR3 DNA follows: TGTGCCAGCTCACCATCGCGGCTAGCGGGATACGAGCAGTACTTC.

This clone appeared once. The gene calls are TRBV7-2 and TRBJ1-3; TRBD1 is a possible D gene (5 bases). V lost 0 bases and J lost 0, with 6 bases in between. The germline CDR1 and CDR2 sequences are SGHTA and FQGNSA. This CDR3 comprises 15 residues. The CDR3 bases are TGTGCCAGCAGCTTAGCGGGGCGCTCTGGAAACACCATATATTTT. The encoded protein is CASSLAGRSGNTIYF.

This chain uses TRBV29-1 with TRBJ2-5, with 7 bases lining up with TRBD2. The ends lost 4 bases at V and 10 bases at J; junction bases unmatched: 15. The CDR3 runs to 14 residues. Germline loops: CDR1 SQVTM, CDR2 ANQGSEA. The CDR3 coding sequence is TGCAGCGTTGTGGCTAGCGGAAGCCTAAAGGGCCAGTACTTC. This translates into CSVVASGSLKGQYF.

V usage is TRBV27 and J usage is TRBJ2-7; 11 bases fit TRBD2. This CDR3 is built from 16 residues. Germline loops: CDR1 MNHEY, CDR2 SMNVEV (reference sequence). The trim removed 3 bases at V and 1 base at J, leaving 5 bases unmatched. CDR3 in amino acids: CASSFLAGGLSYEQYF. As DNA, the CDR3 is TGTGCCAGCAGTTTCCTAGCGGGAGGCCTTTCCTACGAGCAGTACTTC.

The chain is built from TRBV5-1 and TRBJ2-5; TRBD1 is a possible D gene (5 bases). From germline, CDR1 is SGHRS and CDR2 YFSETQ. The CDR3 is 15 amino acids. V was clipped by 0 bases and J by 0 bases, with 9 bases between them. CDR3 DNA: TGCGCCAGCAGCTTGGCCCAGGGCAACCAAGAGACCCAGTACTTC. Residues: CASSLAQGNQETQYF.

The count of this clone is one. The J gene is TRBJ2-2, the V gene TRBV7-9, with unresolved D. With 1 base removed from V and 6 bases from J, the gap between germline ends came to 3 bases. Germline V lookup: CDR1 SEHNR, CDR2 FQNEAQ (reference sequence). The CDR3 extends over 12 amino acids. In DNA form, the CDR3 reads TGTGCCAGCAGCTTAGACTCCGGGGAGCTGTTTTTT. Translation: CASSLDSGELFF.